These 8 T cell receptor beta chains came from one sample sequenced in a study of cytomegalovirus exposure and HLA in healthy donors. The PCR was carried out with 60 Vbeta primers and 13 Jbeta primers. Profiling relied on immunoSEQ multiplex PCR, and the TCRdb table lists in-frame clones only, not all of them. Among roughly 100,000 clones listed, around 63% were seen once. Specimen: PBMCs. Source of these receptors: a man aged 25 to 40 in good health and CMV-seronegative.

The chain uses TRBV29-1 and TRBJ2-3, with D tentatively TRBD2 (5 bases). CDR3 length: 13 amino acids. CDR1 and CDR2 (germline): SQVTM, ANQGSEA. CDR3 nucleotides: TGCAGTCTAGAGGGTCCGTACACAGATACGCAGTATTTT. Residues: CSLEGPYTDTQYF.

V usage is TRBV5-1 and J usage is TRBJ1-4; no firm D call. The CDR3 consists of 13 residues. Germline V lookup: CDR1 SGHRS, CDR2 YFSETQ. V lost 0 bases and J 6 bases, leaving 6 bases between the germline ends. CDR3 nucleotide sequence: TGCGCCAGCAGCTTGGACCCAGATGAAAAACTGTTTTTT. It specifies CASSLDPDEKLFF.

V is TRBV4-3 and J is TRBJ2-5, with 7 bases lining up with TRBD1. CDR3 length: 15 amino acids. Germline CDR1 is LGHNA and CDR2 is YSLEER. Trimming cost V 1 base and J 2 bases; bases outside gene matches: 4. The CDR3: CASSQGDRDQETQYF. The DNA of the CDR3 is TGCGCCAGCAGCCAAGGCGACAGGGATCAAGAGACCCAGTACTTC.

The chain employs TRBV2 and TRBJ2-1; D not resolved. The germline V gene has CDR1 SNHLY and CDR2 FYNNEI. The length of the CDR3 is 14 residues. V was pared by 7 bases and J by 6 bases, with 16 bases between. This CDR3 reads CASTAAIAFNEQFF. CDR3 DNA: TGTGCCAGCACTGCCGCTATCGCCTTCAATGAGCAGTTCTTC.

The chain joins TRBV28 to TRBJ2-3, with D possibly matching TRBD1 (6 bases). CDR3 length: 15 amino acids. The V and J ends lost 4 bases and 1 base respectively, with 12 bases between them. CDR1 and CDR2 (germline): MDHEN, SYDVKM. The CDR3 loop is CASSSTGDGTDTQYF. The CDR3 DNA is TGTGCCAGCAGTTCGACAGGAGACGGCACAGATACGCAGTATTTT. Supplemented by reference TRBV28 and TRBJ2-3, the full variable domain reads DVKVTQSSRYLVKRTGEKVFLECVQDMDHENMFWYRQDPGLGLRLIYFSYDVKMKEKGDIPEGYSVSREKKERFSLILESASTNQTSMYLCASSSTGDGTDTQYFGPGTRLTVL.

The chain uses TRBV9 and TRBJ2-3; 7 bases agree with TRBD2. Per the germline V gene, CDR1 is SGDLS and CDR2 is YYNGEE. The ends lost 0 bases at V and 2 bases at J; junction bases unmatched: 6. The CDR3 contains 16 residues. The CDR3 DNA sequence: TGTGCCAGCAGCGTAGGGCTAGCGGACTACACAGATACGCAGTATTTT. As protein: CASSVGLADYTDTQYF.

A word on this clone: The junction departs from germline at one end; a sequencing error may be responsible. This rearrangement joins TRBV7-7 to TRBJ2-1, with D perhaps matching TRBD1 (6 bases). Germline CDR1 and CDR2: SSHAT and FNYEAQ (reference sequence). The CDR3 is 15 residues long. The CDR3: CASSLALGGYNEQFF. The DNA for the CDR3 is TGTGCTAGCAGCTTAGCGCTAGGGGGATACAATGAGCAGTTCTTC.

V gene TRBV5-1 combines with J gene TRBJ2-1; 11 bases are shared with TRBD2. The CDR3 extends over 14 amino acids. Germline values: CDR1 SGHRS, CDR2 YFSETQ. V gave up 9 bases and J gave up 8 bases; unmatched junction bases: 10. This CDR3 reads CATREASGRYEQFF. DNA for the CDR3: TGCGCCACCCGGGAGGCTAGCGGGAGGTATGAGCAGTTCTTC.